This section outlines one T cell receptor (beta chain) sequence together with its context. Its cognate antigen is unknown. The data belong to a study of shared clonotypes between healthy human individuals. Per the germline V gene, CDR1 is KGHSH and CDR2 is LQKENI. This CDR3 contains 15 residues. V shed 3 bases and J shed 8 bases, with 19 bases lying between them. An even split of each subset's genomic DNA across several immunoSEQ plates was performed. The protocol was immunoSEQ multiplex PCR, while the TCRdb copy is restricted to in-frame clones and leaves out a portion. Here the sample spans 1.5 million to 2.5 million clones, about 95% being singletons. Broader study findings: Compared with memory subsets, naive subsets generally had larger estimated richness.

Naive CD8 cells lacked CD45RO, underwent positive selection for CCR7 and left out terminally differentiated effector memory CD45RA+ cells. Specimen: naive CD8+ T cells sorted from blood. The receptor was isolated from a man aged 18-30 years in good health. J is TRBJ1-2 and V is TRBV18; D might be TRBD1 (5 bases). The CDR3 protein is CASSPPGTLVEGYTF. The CDR3 DNA sequence: TGTGCCAGCTCACCGCCCGGGACGCTAGTGGAGGGCTACACCTTC.